The 25 T cell receptor beta chains below all came from one sample that was sequenced in a study of T cell responses to AZD1222 COVID-19 vaccine. Some clones are missing from TCRdb's copy, which holds only in-frame ones; the method was immunoSEQ multiplex PCR. This sample has about 150,000 clones, with 91% found just once. This specimen was peripheral blood, taken 28 days after the second AZD1222 dose. The receptor source for this set is an adult who received the AZD1222 COVID-19 vaccine.

This chain connects TRBV19 to TRBJ1-1; 8 bases agree with TRBD1. The V gene end was trimmed by 2 bases and the J gene end by 6 bases; junction bases not matched to a gene: 5. The germline gives CDR1 LNHDA, CDR2 SQIVND (reference sequence). This CDR3 has 14 amino acids. The CDR3 reads CASSIQGQAPEAFF. The CDR3 region has the DNA TGTGCCAGTAGTATACAGGGACAGGCCCCTGAAGCTTTCTTT. Filled out from reference TRBV19 and TRBJ1-1, the complete variable domain reads DGGITQSPKYLFRKEGQNVTLSCEQNLNHDAMYWYRQDPGQGLRLIYYSQIVNDFQKGDIAEGYSVSREKKESFPLTVTSAQKNPTAFYLCASSIQGQAPEAFFGQGTRLTVV.

The rearrangement joins TRBV7-9 to TRBJ2-3, with 7 bases lining up with TRBD1. From germline, CDR1 is SEHNR and CDR2 FQNEAQ (reference sequence). Losses at the gene ends were 7 bases for V and 5 bases for J; bases not matched to a gene: 12. The CDR3 loop spans 15 amino acids. Here the CDR3 reads CASKSDREWRDTQYF. The CDR3 DNA reads TGTGCCAGCAAGAGCGACAGGGAATGGAGAGATACGCAGTATTTT. Supplemented by reference TRBV7-9 and TRBJ2-3, the full variable domain reads DTGVSQNPRHKITKRGQNVTFRCDPISEHNRLYWYRQTLGQGPEFLTYFQNEAQLEKSRLLSDRFSAERPKGSFSTLEIQRTEQGDSAMYLCASKSDREWRDTQYFGPGTRLTVL.

This chain links TRBV4-1 with TRBJ1-5; no clear D gene. In germline, CDR1 is MGHRA, CDR2 YSYEKL. The CDR3 covers 15 residues. V was clipped by 0 bases and J by 2 bases, with 8 bases between them. CDR3 bases: TGCGCCAGCAGCCAAGATGGGATGGGCAATCAGCCCCAGCATTTT. Residues: CASSQDGMGNQPQHF.

The V gene is TRBV4-3, the J gene TRBJ1-1; D is unresolved. Between the trimmed V and J ends, which lost 0 bases and 3 bases, there was a span of 14 bases. Looked up from germline, CDR1 is LGHNA and CDR2 is YSLEER. This CDR3 spans 16 amino acids. This CDR3 reads CASSQDPGRLDTEAFF. In DNA, the CDR3 is TGCGCCAGCAGCCAAGACCCCGGACGTCTGGACACTGAAGCTTTCTTT.

This clone turned up a few times. This sample also contains other DNA sequences that code for the same CDR3. The chain is built from TRBV18 and TRBJ2-7; TRBD1 matches 9 bases. With V trimmed by 6 bases and J by 3 bases, 3 bases remained unmatched. Germline V gene sequence: CDR1 KGHSH, CDR2 LQKENI. The CDR3 runs to 13 residues. The CDR3 here is CASSLGQGYEQYF. The DNA for the CDR3 is TGTGCCAGCTCCTTGGGACAGGGCTACGAGCAGTACTTC.

At least ten counts were recorded for this clone. The chain has TRBV24-1 and TRBJ2-7; D tentatively reads TRBD1 or TRBD2 (5 bases each). The CDR3 has 15 residues. Trimming removed 5 bases from V and 3 bases from J, with 16 bases in between. From germline, CDR1 is KGHDR and CDR2 SFDVKD. The CDR3 DNA reads as TGTGCCACCAGTGCCCCTGGGGACGGAGACTACGAGCAGTACTTC. It yields the protein CATSAPGDGDYEQYF.

This clone was seen more than once but under ten times. The J gene is TRBJ2-7, the V gene TRBV19; 8 bases are a match to TRBD2. Germline values: CDR1 LNHDA, CDR2 SQIVND (reference sequence). The CDR3 is made up of 14 amino acids. The J segment lost 2 bases and the V segment lost 3 bases, leaving 3 bases of the junction unmatched. CDR3 sequence: CASSMSAGAYEQYF. For the CDR3, the DNA is TGTGCCAGTAGTATGTCAGCGGGGGCCTACGAGCAGTACTTC.

This chain links TRBV7-3 with TRBJ2-1; TRBD2 agrees at 7 bases. The V gene end was trimmed by 2 bases and the J gene end by 4 bases; junction bases not matched to a gene: 2. Per germline, CDR1 SGHTA and CDR2 FQGTGA. This CDR3 has 14 residues. The CDR3 sequence: CASSLAGVYNEQFF. As DNA, the CDR3 is TGTGCCAGCAGCTTAGCGGGGGTATACAATGAGCAGTTCTTC.

The rearrangement uses TRBV6-5 and TRBJ2-5; 8 positions match TRBD2. There are 15 residues in the CDR3. The trim removed 5 bases at V and 4 bases at J, leaving 9 bases unmatched. Germline V gene data show CDR1 as MNHEY and CDR2 as SVGAGI. The CDR3 nucleotides read TGTGCCAGCAGTCGTGGAGGAGCGGGGGCAGAGACCCAGTACTTC. Translating gives CASSRGGAGAETQYF.

The chain recombines TRBV19 with TRBJ1-3; D call uncertain. V lost 1 base and J lost 4, with 5 bases in between. There are 13 residues in the CDR3. The germline CDR1 and CDR2 sequences are LNHDA and SQIVND (reference sequence). The CDR3 bases are TGTGCCAGTAGTATAGGTGGCGGAAACACCATATATTTT. Translation gives CASSIGGGNTIYF.

With regard to this clone: Other nucleotide sequences in the sample specify the same CDR3. V is TRBV11-2 and J is TRBJ2-7; possible D gene TRBD1, 6 bases. V lost 5 bases and J lost 2, with 10 bases in between. The CDR3 is 13 residues long. Germline CDR1 is SGHAT and CDR2 is FQNNGV. The CDR3 nucleotides read TGTGCCAGCAGCCGGGGACAACCCTACGAGCAGTACTTC. It translates to CASSRGQPYEQYF.

This clone was counted a few times. This chain joins TRBV7-3 and TRBJ2-7; 9 bases agree with TRBD1. The CDR3 covers 15 residues. J was trimmed by 3 bases and V by 3 bases; bases with no gene match: 6. Germline assignment: CDR1 SGHTA and CDR2 FQGTGA. CDR3 region: CASSFAGTGNYEQYF. The CDR3 nucleotides read TGTGCCAGCAGCTTCGCCGGGACAGGGAACTACGAGCAGTACTTC.

On this clone: The junction departs from the called germline gene at one end, perhaps through a read error. The chain links TRBV28 to TRBJ1-2, with 7 positions matching TRBD1. This CDR3 is 13 amino acids long. The germline V gene has CDR1 MDHEN and CDR2 SYDVKM. This CDR3 is CASSSHFGTDGNF. In DNA, the CDR3 is TGTGCCAGCAGTTCTCATTTCGGGACAGACGGCAACTTC.

This chain uses TRBV5-1 with TRBJ2-7, with D unresolved. The germline CDR1 and CDR2 sequences are SGHRS and YFSETQ. V lost 5 bases and J lost 3, with 9 bases in between. The CDR3 spans 12 residues. Here the CDR3 reads CASRGLVYEQYF. In nucleotides, the CDR3 is TGCGCCAGCAGGGGTTTGGTCTACGAGCAGTACTTC.

The chain recombines TRBV5-6 with TRBJ2-7, with D possibly being TRBD2 (6 bases). The CDR3 runs 14 residues. Per germline, CDR1 SGHDT and CDR2 YYEEEE. V lost 0 bases and J lost 4, with 11 bases in between. CDR3 loop: CASSLAGVNYEQYF. CDR3 sequence (DNA): TGTGCCAGCAGCTTGGCGGGAGTTAATTACGAGCAGTACTTC.

The chain couples TRBV27 to TRBJ2-3, with unresolved D. The germline V and J ends were trimmed by 1 base and 0 bases, with 17 bases remaining between them. Germline CDR1 MNHEY, CDR2 SMNVEV (reference sequence). This CDR3 has 18 amino acids. CDR3 DNA: TGTGCCAGCAGTTTATTTTCGGGTAGGGTGACTAGCACAGATACGCAGTATTTT. It encodes CASSLFSGRVTSTDTQYF.

The V call is TRBV7-9, the J call TRBJ2-7, with D perhaps matching TRBD1 or TRBD2 (6 bases each). V lost 6 bases and J lost 4, with 13 bases in between. Germline loops: CDR1 SEHNR, CDR2 FQNEAQ (reference sequence). The CDR3 covers 13 residues. In DNA form, the CDR3 reads TGTGCCAGCAGGGGGGGACACCAGTACGAGCAGTACTTC. Translation gives CASRGGHQYEQYF.

The V and J genes are TRBV10-3 and TRBJ1-2; 9 bases are shared with TRBD1. Per germline, CDR1 ENHRY and CDR2 SYGVKD. The trim removed 10 bases at V and 8 bases at J, leaving 14 bases unmatched. The CDR3 runs to 14 residues. The CDR3 protein is CASTKSTGGEGYTF. Here the CDR3 DNA reads TGTGCCAGCACGAAATCTACAGGGGGCGAGGGCTACACCTTC.

The V and J genes are TRBV28 and TRBJ2-1, with 9 bases identical to TRBD2. The CDR3 spans 14 residues. Losses at the gene ends were 3 bases for V and 13 bases for J; bases not matched to a gene: 10. CDR1 is MDHEN and CDR2 is SYDVKM in the germline V gene. CDR3 bases: TGTGCCAGCAGTTTCGCGTCTAGCGGGACTTACCAGTTCTTC. This codes for CASSFASSGTYQFF.

Only one count was recorded for this clone. V is TRBV6-5 and J is TRBJ1-1; weak D call: TRBD1 (5 bases). The germline CDR1 and CDR2 sequences are MNHEY and SVGAGI. V dropped 6 bases and J dropped 1 base, with 9 bases sitting between them. There are 13 residues in the CDR3. The CDR3 DNA reads TGTGCCAGCAGACCCAGGGAGAACACTGAAGCTTTCTTT. It is translated as CASRPRENTEAFF.

V usage is TRBV27 and J usage is TRBJ1-1; D call uncertain. Germline V gene sequence: CDR1 MNHEY, CDR2 SMNVEV (reference sequence). The germline V and J ends were trimmed by 3 bases and 8 bases, with 16 bases remaining between them. This CDR3 region has 14 residues. CDR3 sequence: CASSLVAGVTEAFF. CDR3 DNA: TGTGCCAGCAGTTTGGTTGCAGGTGTCACGGAAGCTTTCTTT.

V and J are TRBV6-1 and TRBJ1-3; TRBD1 is a possible D gene (6 bases). Looked up from germline, CDR1 is MNHNS and CDR2 is SASEGT. Trimming stripped 3 bases from V and 3 bases from J, with 12 bases between. The CDR3 length is 15 residues. Here the CDR3 reads CASSEAGTLGNTIYF. The CDR3 DNA follows: TGTGCCAGCAGTGAGGCGGGGACACTTGGAAACACCATATATTTT.

V gene TRBV5-4 combines with J gene TRBJ2-7; the match to TRBD1 covers 7 bases. Trimming at V came to 4 bases and at J to 2 bases, leaving 9 bases not matched to a gene. There are 15 residues in the CDR3. CDR1 and CDR2 from the germline V gene are SGHNT and YYREEE (reference sequence). The CDR3 protein is CASSQPGQRTYEQYF. The CDR3 DNA sequence: TGTGCCAGCAGCCAGCCGGGACAGAGGACCTACGAGCAGTACTTC.

In this sample, this clone turned up a few times. This sequence joins TRBV6-5 and TRBJ1-1; D gene ambiguous. Deletions cut 2 bases from V and 4 bases from J, with 11 bases between. Per the germline V gene, CDR1 is MNHEY and CDR2 is SVGAGI. CDR3 size: 14 residues. CDR3 nucleotides: TGTGCCAGCAGTTACCGCCGAGAGAGCACTGAAGCTTTCTTT. Protein: CASSYRRESTEAFF.

On this clone: Other DNA sequences of this sample code for an identical CDR3. The chain joins TRBV24-1 to TRBJ2-7, with D uncertain. The ends were cut back, 1 base at V and 4 bases at J, with 1 base in the middle. The CDR3 has 11 residues. Germline V gives CDR1 KGHDR, CDR2 SFDVKD. The CDR3 protein is CATSDLYEQYF. DNA for the CDR3: TGTGCCACCAGTGATTTATACGAGCAGTACTTC.